The rows below give T cell receptor beta chains drawn from one sample of a study of shared clonotypes between healthy human individuals. Sequenced by immunoSEQ multiplex PCR; TCRdb stores in-frame clones only, minus some. The repertoire consists of 490,000 or so clones, with 76% occurring once and the leading ten covering under 15%. Sequencing was carried out using PBMCs. The receptors shown here come from a woman aged 35 to 49 in good health. Some clones in this sample may be carry-over from other donors' samples. CDR3s include the opening cysteine and the closing phenylalanine or tryptophan. The order of the fields is V gene, CDR3 protein.

v_gene: TRBV5-1
CDR3aa: CASSLDPSSNEQFF

v_gene: TRBV28
CDR3aa: CASSFVTRGTDTQYF

v_gene: TRBV21-1
CDR3aa: CASSKGGDSKANVLTF

v_gene: TRBV25-1
CDR3aa: CASRTPPDLYEQYF

v_gene: TRBV6-1
CDR3aa: CASSEGTGSSYEQYF

v_gene: TRBV7-9
CDR3aa: CACPGGGSYNEQFF

v_gene: TRBV5-1
CDR3aa: CASGPSTGANVLTF

v_gene: TRBV7-8
CDR3aa: CASSLTGGGHTDTQYF

v_gene: TRBV11-1
CDR3aa: CASSSWGSSYEQYF

v_gene: TRBV7-3
CDR3aa: CASSLAGGKQTQYF

v_gene: TRBV30
CDR3aa: CAWSLRVWAESYEQYF

v_gene: TRBV9
CDR3aa: CASSVLPGQVQETQYF

v_gene: TRBV5-4
CDR3aa: CASSPRLAGGETQYF

v_gene: TRBV7-3
CDR3aa: CASSLIASSGREKYEQFF

v_gene: TRBV7-3
CDR3aa: CASSLRAGADTGELFF

v_gene: TRBV6-1
CDR3aa: CASSIYWTGDTQYF

v_gene: TRBV27
CDR3aa: CASSLGTGRYEQYF

v_gene: TRBV4-1
CDR3aa: CASSPVGGGQPQHF

v_gene: TRBV5-1
CDR3aa: CASSFTGQQETQYF

v_gene: TRBV30
CDR3aa: CAWSVREFNQPQHF

v_gene: TRBV5-6
CDR3aa: CASSGGTGQNLNEQFF

v_gene: TRBV6-1
CDR3aa: CASSRDRSNYGYTF

v_gene: TRBV28
CDR3aa: CASRSGGQDEQYF

v_gene: TRBV7-2
CDR3aa: CASSASYEQYF

v_gene: TRBV9
CDR3aa: CASSVEGLAGGGQETQYF

v_gene: TRBV6-1
CDR3aa: CASREGAADTQYF

v_gene: TRBV5-8
CDR3aa: CASSFRGSREQYF

v_gene: TRBV11-2
CDR3aa: CASSSLAGGNEQFF

v_gene: TRBV5-1
CDR3aa: CASSLDGAPRETQYF

v_gene: TRBV6-5
CDR3aa: CASRRQGADTQYF

v_gene: TRBV28
CDR3aa: CASRTQGAANTEAFF

v_gene: TRBV27
CDR3aa: CASSFRFSGLAEAFF

v_gene: TRBV19
CDR3aa: CASSSGRSSYEQYF

v_gene: TRBV5-1
CDR3aa: CASSLGQGSYNEQFF

v_gene: TRBV7-2
CDR3aa: CASSDFLQGRGYNEQFF

v_gene: TRBV6-6
CDR3aa: CASGGGEGYTF

v_gene: TRBV4-2
CDR3aa: CASSQESTSGRGEQYF

v_gene: TRBV7-9
CDR3aa: CASSYGADTQYF